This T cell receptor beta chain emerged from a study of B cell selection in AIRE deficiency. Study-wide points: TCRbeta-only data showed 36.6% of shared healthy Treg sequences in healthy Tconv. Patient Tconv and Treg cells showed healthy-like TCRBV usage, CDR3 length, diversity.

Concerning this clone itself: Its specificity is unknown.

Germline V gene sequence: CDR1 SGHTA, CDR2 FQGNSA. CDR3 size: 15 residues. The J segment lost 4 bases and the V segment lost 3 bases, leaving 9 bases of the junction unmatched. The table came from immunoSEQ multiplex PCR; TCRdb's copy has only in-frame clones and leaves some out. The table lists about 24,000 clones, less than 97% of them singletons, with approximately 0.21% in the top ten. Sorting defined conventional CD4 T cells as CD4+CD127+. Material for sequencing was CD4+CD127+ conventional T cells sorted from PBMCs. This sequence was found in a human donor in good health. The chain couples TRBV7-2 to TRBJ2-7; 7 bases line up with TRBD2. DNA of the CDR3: TGTGCCAGCAGCTTCGGGGATAGCGGGCGTTACGAGCAGTACTTC. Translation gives CASSFGDSGRYEQYF. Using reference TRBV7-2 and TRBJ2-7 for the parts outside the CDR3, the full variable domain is GAGVSQSPSNKVTEKGKDVELRCDPISGHTALYWYRQSLGQGLEFLIYFQGNSAPDKSGLPSDRFSAERTGGSVSTLTIQRTQQEDSAVYLCASSFGDSGRYEQYFGPGTRLTVT.